The source of this TCR beta chain is a study of identical twins. Notes on the study in general: Out-of-frame alpha sequences shared by twins showed excess low generation probability.

TCRdb reprocessed the 5' RACE reads with MiXCR, giving one entry per CDR3 protein. The table has roughly 720,000 distinct CDR3 sequences, 15% to 20% seen once. To note about this clonotype: No antigen is known for it.

The CDR3 contains 14 residues. V was shortened by 2 bases and J by 4 bases, with 12 bases between the two germline ends. Looked up from germline, CDR1 is SGHRS and CDR2 is YFSETQ. These same records also appear under a second study, on T cells expressing NK-cell markers.

This TCR derives from a woman between 18 and 29 years old in good health. The sample was PBMCs. This sequence joins TRBV5-1 and TRBJ2-5; D assignment may be TRBD1 or TRBD2 (5 bases each). CDR3 bases: TGCGCCAGCAGCTTCGAGGGGCCGAGAGAGACCCAGTACTTC. This encodes CASSFEGPRETQYF.